A single T cell receptor (beta chain) is shown here with its context. No antigen is known for it. This CDR3 is built from 16 residues. Trimming took 2 bases from V and 4 from J, leaving 15 bases between them. CDR1 is SGHAT, CDR2 FQNNGV, per germline. Arm-PCR with iRepertoire HTBI primers amplified the CDR3 regions for these TCR beta libraries. A single record per CDR3 protein comes from TCRdb applying MiXCR to the multiplex PCR reads. The table includes 300,000 to 400,000 distinct CDR3 sequences, roughly 16% detected once. This sample was included in a study of regulatory T cells in long-lasting Graves disease. Study outcomes and limitations: Patients with persistent disease showed a bias toward TRBV28, TRBJ1-2 and TRBJ2-5.

Time point noted: newly diagnosed GD, antithyroid drugs for less than 3 months. After RNA was extracted from PBMCs, the TCR library was made from it. The J gene is TRBJ2-1, the V gene TRBV11-2, with a possible D match to TRBD2 (6 bases). The receptor was derived from a female donor with Graves disease. The sequencing used peripheral blood mononuclear cells (PBMCs), collected at new diagnosis, from a patient treated with antithyroid drugs. The CDR3 sequence is CASSLMPRDWYNEQFF. The CDR3 region has the DNA TGTGCCAGCAGCTTAATGCCCCGGGACTGGTACAATGAGCAGTTCTTC.